One sample yielded the 24 T cell receptor beta chains listed below, sequenced in a study of T cell responses to AZD1222 COVID-19 vaccine. Assay: immunoSEQ multiplex PCR; the TCRdb copy retains only in-frame clones and omits some. This repertoire shows about 64,000 clones, around 90% found once; its top ten account for more than 6%. Sequences were derived from peripheral blood, sampled 28 days after the second dose of the MenACWY control vaccine. The receptors were sampled from an adult who received the MenACWY meningococcal vaccine as a control.

J is TRBJ2-2 and V is TRBV28; possibly TRBD2 for D (5 bases). Trimming left V 2 bases short and J 5 bases short, with 6 bases between. This CDR3 contains 13 residues. In germline, CDR1 is MDHEN, CDR2 SYDVKM. In DNA, the CDR3 is TGTGCCAGCAGTTTACGGGGTACCGGGGAGCTGTTTTTT. This translates into CASSLRGTGELFF.

The V gene is TRBV28, the J gene TRBJ1-4; D perhaps matches TRBD1 (5 bases). The CDR3 is made up of 15 amino acids. Trimming removed 6 bases from V and 4 bases from J, with 15 bases in between. Germline V CDR1 and CDR2: MDHEN, SYDVKM. The CDR3 nucleotides read TGTGCCAGCAGCCGGACGGGGCTAGGTAATGAAAAACTGTTTTTT. Its translation is CASSRTGLGNEKLFF.

The chain recombines TRBV14 with TRBJ1-2; TRBD1 agrees at 9 bases. With V trimmed by 4 bases and J by 8 bases, 14 bases remained unmatched. CDR1 SGHDN and CDR2 FVKESK come from the germline V gene. The CDR3 totals 16 residues. This CDR3 is CASSRTGEPLREGYTF. CDR3 nucleotides: TGTGCCAGCAGCCGGACAGGGGAACCCTTAAGGGAAGGCTACACCTTC.

The genes are TRBV5-6 and TRBJ2-1; tentative D call: TRBD2 (5 bases). CDR3 size: 15 residues. Germline assignment: CDR1 SGHDT and CDR2 YYEEEE. Trimming left V 0 bases short and J 0 bases short, with 7 bases between. CDR3 sequence: CASSLGGSSYNEQFF. The CDR3 DNA is TGTGCCAGCAGCTTGGGTGGGAGCTCCTACAATGAGCAGTTCTTC.

This chain links TRBV15 with TRBJ1-5; TRBD1 agrees at 9 bases. The CDR3 loop spans 15 amino acids. Germline V gene data show CDR1 as LNHNV and CDR2 as YYDKDF (reference sequence). V lost 5 bases, J lost 7 bases, and 9 bases stayed unmatched. The CDR3 sequence: CATSRDRVIVQPQHF. CDR3 coding DNA: TGTGCCACCAGCCGGGACAGGGTTATTGTCCAGCCCCAGCATTTT.

V is TRBV14 and J is TRBJ1-1; 7 nucleotides line up with TRBD1. CDR1 and CDR2 (germline): SGHDN, FVKESK. V shed 6 bases and J 5 bases; nucleotides not matched to a gene: 9. This CDR3 has 14 amino acids. As DNA, the CDR3 is TGTGCCAGCAGTACTCAGAGGGGGCGTACTGAAGCTTTCTTT. Residues: CASSTQRGRTEAFF.

The chain is built from TRBV2 and TRBJ1-1; D remains unclear. CDR3 size: 14 residues. Per germline, CDR1 SNHLY and CDR2 FYNNEI. The V and J ends lost 4 bases and 5 bases respectively, with 14 bases between them. Written as DNA, the CDR3 is TGTGCCAGCAGTGTTTACCGGGGAGGAACTGAAGCTTTCTTT. Encoded protein: CASSVYRGGTEAFF. Full variable domain (missing parts from reference TRBV2 and TRBJ1-1): EPEVTQTPSHQVTQMGQEVILRCVPISNHLYFYWYRQILGQKVEFLVSFYNNEISEKSEIFDDQFSVERPDGSNFTLKIRSTKLEDSAMYFCASSVYRGGTEAFFGQGTRLTVV.

V usage is TRBV6-2 or TRBV6-3 and J usage is TRBJ2-3; possible D gene TRBD1, 6 bases. CDR3 length equals 17 residues. Germline CDR1 is MNHEY and CDR2 is SVGEGT. Trimming removed 2 bases from V and 0 bases from J, with 15 bases in between. The DNA for the CDR3 is TGTGCCAGCAGTTACGTTGTCCCAGGGGTTAGCACAGATACGCAGTATTTT. It specifies CASSYVVPGVSTDTQYF.

V and J are TRBV7-9 and TRBJ2-7; D not resolved. Trimming took off 5 bases at V and 3 bases at J, with 8 bases between the two ends. The CDR3 runs 12 residues. The germline V gene encodes CDR1 SEHNR and CDR2 FQNEAQ (reference sequence). This CDR3 reads CASSRESYEQYF. The CDR3 coding sequence is TGTGCCAGCAGCAGAGAGAGCTACGAGCAGTACTTC.

This clone was picked up one time. The chain is built from TRBV13 and TRBJ2-6, with D uncertain. The length of the CDR3 is 13 residues. Germline assignment: CDR1 PRHDT and CDR2 FYEKMQ (reference sequence). The V gene lost 1 base and the J gene lost 3 bases, with 1 base spanning the gap. Here the CDR3 DNA reads TGTGCCAGCAGCTTAGTTGGGGCCAACGTCCTGACTTTC. This translates into CASSLVGANVLTF.

This sequence joins TRBV5-5 and TRBJ1-1; TRBD1 might be the D (5 bases). There are 14 residues in the CDR3. Trimming took 4 bases from V and 2 from J, leaving 12 bases between them. Germline values: CDR1 SGHKS, CDR2 YYEKEE (reference sequence). This chain's CDR3 is CASSRDGINTEAFF. In DNA form, the CDR3 reads TGTGCCAGCAGCCGGGACGGGATTAACACTGAAGCTTTCTTT.

The rearrangement links TRBV7-2 to TRBJ2-5; no reliable D call. The CDR3 length is 13 residues. The germline gives CDR1 SGHTA, CDR2 FQGNSA. V was clipped by 4 bases and J by 2 bases, with 8 bases between them. The CDR3 reads CASSSDRQETQYF. The CDR3, as DNA: TGTGCCAGCAGCTCCGACCGGCAAGAGACCCAGTACTTC.

The rearrangement joins TRBV30 to TRBJ2-2; D assignment may be TRBD1 or TRBD2 (6 bases each). Germline CDR1 reads GTSNPN; CDR2 reads SVGIG (reference sequence). Trimming stripped 3 bases from V and 7 bases from J, with 18 bases between. This CDR3 comprises 15 residues. The CDR3 is CAWRGPWGAGGELFF. The CDR3 bases are TGTGCCTGGAGGGGCCCGTGGGGGGCTGGCGGGGAGCTGTTTTTT.

The CDR3, as DNA: TGCGCCAGCAGCTTAGGGAGTCTGGCAACTAATGAAAAACTGTTTTTT. Translated: CASSLGSLATNEKLFF. The chain joins TRBV5-1 to TRBJ1-4; D remains unclear. Deletions cut 2 bases from V and 0 bases from J, with 11 bases between. CDR1 and CDR2 from the germline V gene are SGHRS and YFSETQ. The CDR3 sequence is 16 residues long.

V and J are TRBV27 and TRBJ1-5; perhaps TRBD1 as D (6 bases). The CDR3 runs 14 residues. CDR1 and CDR2 (germline): MNHEY, SMNVEV (reference sequence). V lost 5 bases and J 5 bases, leaving 13 bases between the germline ends. This CDR3 is CASSQAAGDQPQHF. The CDR3 nucleotides read TGTGCCAGCAGTCAGGCGGCAGGGGATCAGCCCCAGCATTTT.

This clone has more than one count but fewer than ten. The chain joins TRBV4-3 to TRBJ2-1; D is unclear. CDR1 and CDR2 from the germline V gene are LGHNA and YSLEER. Trimming pared 0 bases from V and 5 bases from J, leaving 5 bases between. The CDR3 loop spans 13 amino acids. The CDR3 nucleotides are TGCGCCAGCAGCCAAGATTCGAACAATGAGCAGTTCTTC. Translated: CASSQDSNNEQFF.

The gene calls are TRBV28 and TRBJ1-6; D possibly corresponds to TRBD1 (6 bases). Per the germline V gene, CDR1 is MDHEN and CDR2 is SYDVKM. The CDR3 has 15 residues. Trimming took 10 bases from V and 6 from J, leaving 19 bases between them. This CDR3 is CATHLAGALNSPLHF. The CDR3 DNA follows: TGTGCCACCCATTTAGCGGGGGCTCTTAATTCACCCCTCCACTTT.

The chain has TRBV18 and TRBJ2-2, with D hard to call. Germline-derived CDR1 and CDR2 are KGHSH and LQKENI. The CDR3 sequence is 14 residues long. Trimming left V 2 bases short and J 5 bases short, with 9 bases between. CDR3 sequence (DNA): TGTGCCAGCTCACCAGCGACAACGACCGGGGAGCTGTTTTTT. It specifies CASSPATTTGELFF. The whole variable domain, remainder taken from reference TRBV18 and TRBJ2-2, is NAGVMQNPRHLVRRRGQEARLRCSPMKGHSHVYWYRQLPEEGLKFMVYLQKENIIDESGMPKERFSAEFPKEGPSILRIQQVVRGDSAAYFCASSPATTTGELFFGEGSRLTVL.

J is TRBJ2-7 and V is TRBV6-6; D not certain. Trimming removed 4 bases at V and 3 bases at J, with 7 bases between. Germline V gene data show CDR1 as MNHNY and CDR2 as SVGAGI (reference sequence). There are 12 residues in the CDR3. CDR3 loop: CASSSSVYEQYF. The CDR3 bases are TGTGCCAGCAGTTCCTCTGTCTACGAGCAGTACTTC.

The V gene is TRBV19, the J gene TRBJ1-1; 7 bases line up with TRBD1. CDR3 size: 14 residues. In germline, CDR1 is LNHDA, CDR2 SQIVND (reference sequence). V trimming: 5 bases; J trimming: 6 bases; junction bases outside the gene matches: 9. The DNA for the CDR3 is TGTGCCAGTAGTCGACCGGGACAGAGGTCTGAAGCTTTCTTT. Translated, it gives CASSRPGQRSEAFF.

The CDR3 loop reads CAWSVPASTDTQYF. CDR3 in DNA: TGTGCCTGGAGTGTCCCGGCTAGCACAGATACGCAGTATTTT. V is TRBV30 and J is TRBJ2-3; no reliable D call. Deletions cut 0 bases from V and 0 bases from J, with 7 bases between. This CDR3 comprises 14 residues. Germline assignment: CDR1 GTSNPN and CDR2 SVGIG (reference sequence).

The genes are TRBV12-3 or TRBV12-4 and TRBJ1-1, with a tentative D call TRBD1 (5 bases). Trimming cost V 3 bases and J 3 bases, with 8 bases left between them. This CDR3 is built from 13 residues. The CDR3 DNA sequence: TGTGCCAGCAGTTTCCGGGGCTACACTGAAGCTTTCTTT. This translates into CASSFRGYTEAFF.

This chain links TRBV9 with TRBJ1-6; tentatively, D is TRBD1 (6 bases). Germline V gives CDR1 SGDLS, CDR2 YYNGEE. V was trimmed by 0 bases and J by 6 bases, leaving 10 bases between them. This CDR3 has 15 amino acids. The CDR3 loop is CASSVEDSSNSPLHF. The CDR3 coding sequence is TGTGCCAGCAGCGTAGAGGACAGCAGTAATTCACCCCTCCACTTT.

The V gene is TRBV28, the J gene TRBJ1-4; TRBD1 might be the D (5 bases). The CDR3 length is 14 residues. V gave up 4 bases and J gave up 8 bases, with 14 bases separating them. From germline, CDR1 is MDHEN and CDR2 SYDVKM. The CDR3 reads CASSSPQGGEKLFF. The CDR3 coding sequence is TGTGCCAGCAGTTCACCTCAGGGTGGCGAAAAACTGTTTTTT.